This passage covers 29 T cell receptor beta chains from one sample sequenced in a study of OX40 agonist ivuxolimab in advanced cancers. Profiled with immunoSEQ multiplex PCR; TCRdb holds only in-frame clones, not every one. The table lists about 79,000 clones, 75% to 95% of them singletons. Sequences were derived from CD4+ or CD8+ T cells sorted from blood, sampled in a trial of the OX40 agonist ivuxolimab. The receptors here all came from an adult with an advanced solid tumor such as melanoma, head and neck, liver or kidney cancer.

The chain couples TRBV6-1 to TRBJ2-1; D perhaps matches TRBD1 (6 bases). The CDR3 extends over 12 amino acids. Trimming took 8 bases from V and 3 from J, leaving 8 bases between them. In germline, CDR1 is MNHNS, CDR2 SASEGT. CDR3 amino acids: CASGQYYNEQFF. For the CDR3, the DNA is TGTGCCAGCGGACAGTACTACAATGAGCAGTTCTTC.

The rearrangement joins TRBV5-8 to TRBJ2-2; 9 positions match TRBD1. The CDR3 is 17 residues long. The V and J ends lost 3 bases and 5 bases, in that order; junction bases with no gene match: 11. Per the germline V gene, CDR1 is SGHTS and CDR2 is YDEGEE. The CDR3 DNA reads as TGTGCCAGCAGCTCCTTTCGAACAGGGGGCTGGACCGGGGAGCTGTTTTTT. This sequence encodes CASSSFRTGGWTGELFF. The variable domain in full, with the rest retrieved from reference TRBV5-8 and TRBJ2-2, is EAGVTQSPTHLIKTRGQQATLRCSPISGHTSVYWYQQALGLGLQFLLWYDEGEERNRGNFPPRFSGRQFPNYSSELNVNALELEDSALYLCASSSFRTGGWTGELFFGEGSRLTVL.

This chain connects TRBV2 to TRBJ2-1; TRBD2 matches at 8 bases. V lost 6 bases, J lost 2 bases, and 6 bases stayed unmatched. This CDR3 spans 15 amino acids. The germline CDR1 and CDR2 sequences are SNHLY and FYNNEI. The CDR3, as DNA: TGTGCCAGCAGATTACTAGCGGCCGCCTACAATGAGCAGTTCTTC. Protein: CASRLLAAAYNEQFF.

DNA for the CDR3: TGTGCCAGCTTCCCAGCGGGAGGGGGGGCAGATACGCAGTATTTT. Its protein is CASFPAGGGADTQYF. This chain joins TRBV11-3 and TRBJ2-3; 10 positions match TRBD2. This CDR3 region has 15 residues. CDR1 and CDR2 (germline): SGHNT, YENEEA. V was pared by 8 bases and J by 4 bases, with 9 bases of the junction left unmatched.

The CDR3 here is CASSEQRNNRGEAFF. The CDR3 DNA reads TGTGCCAGCAGTGAACAAAGGAACAATCGAGGTGAAGCTTTCTTT. This chain links TRBV2 with TRBJ1-1; D gene ambiguous. The CDR3 contains 15 residues. V lost 2 bases to trimming and J lost 7 bases, with 17 bases between them. Looked up from germline, CDR1 is SNHLY and CDR2 is FYNNEI.

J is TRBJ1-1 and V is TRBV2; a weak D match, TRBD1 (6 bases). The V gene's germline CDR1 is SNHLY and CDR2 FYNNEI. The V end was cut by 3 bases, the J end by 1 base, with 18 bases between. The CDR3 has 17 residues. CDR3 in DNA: TGTGCCAGCAGTGATTGGTTGGGGGGCTCGGGGAACACTGAAGCTTTCTTT. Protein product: CASSDWLGGSGNTEAFF.

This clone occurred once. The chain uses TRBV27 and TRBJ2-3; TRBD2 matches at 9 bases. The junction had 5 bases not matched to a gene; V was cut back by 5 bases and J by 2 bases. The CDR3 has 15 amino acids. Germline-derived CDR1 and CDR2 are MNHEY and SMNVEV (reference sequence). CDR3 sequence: CASSPQREVTDTQYF. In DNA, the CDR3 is TGTGCCAGCAGTCCCCAGCGGGAGGTCACAGATACGCAGTATTTT.

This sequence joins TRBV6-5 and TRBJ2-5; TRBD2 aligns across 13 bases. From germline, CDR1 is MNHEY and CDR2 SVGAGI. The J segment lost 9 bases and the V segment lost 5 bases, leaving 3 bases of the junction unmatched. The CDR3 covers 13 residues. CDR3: CASSALAGGPQYF. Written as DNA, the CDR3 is TGTGCCAGCAGTGCACTAGCGGGAGGGCCCCAGTACTTC.

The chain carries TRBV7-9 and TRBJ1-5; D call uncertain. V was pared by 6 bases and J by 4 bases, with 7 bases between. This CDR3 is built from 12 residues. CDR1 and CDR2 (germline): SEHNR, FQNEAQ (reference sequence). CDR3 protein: CASSLLNQPQHF. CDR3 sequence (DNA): TGTGCCAGCAGTTTACTAAATCAGCCCCAGCATTTT.

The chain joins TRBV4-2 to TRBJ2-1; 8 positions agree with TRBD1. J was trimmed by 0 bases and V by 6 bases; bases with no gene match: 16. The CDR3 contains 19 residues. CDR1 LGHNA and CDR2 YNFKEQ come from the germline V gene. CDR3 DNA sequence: TGTGCCAGCAGACGAGGGGAACAGGGGGATCGAAGCTCCTACAATGAGCAGTTCTTC. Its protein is CASRRGEQGDRSSYNEQFF.

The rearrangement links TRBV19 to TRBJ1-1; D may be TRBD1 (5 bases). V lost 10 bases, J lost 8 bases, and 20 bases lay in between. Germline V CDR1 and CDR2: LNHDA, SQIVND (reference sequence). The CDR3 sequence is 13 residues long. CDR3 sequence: CATKQEVLPEAFF. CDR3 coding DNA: TGTGCCACCAAACAGGAGGTCCTCCCCGAAGCTTTCTTT.

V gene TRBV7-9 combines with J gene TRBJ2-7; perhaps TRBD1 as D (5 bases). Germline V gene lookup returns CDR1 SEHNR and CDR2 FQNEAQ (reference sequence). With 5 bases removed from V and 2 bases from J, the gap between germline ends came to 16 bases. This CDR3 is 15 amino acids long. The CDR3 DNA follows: TGTGCCAGCAGCGGGCCGACAGAGAGGACCTACGAGCAGTACTTC. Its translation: CASSGPTERTYEQYF.

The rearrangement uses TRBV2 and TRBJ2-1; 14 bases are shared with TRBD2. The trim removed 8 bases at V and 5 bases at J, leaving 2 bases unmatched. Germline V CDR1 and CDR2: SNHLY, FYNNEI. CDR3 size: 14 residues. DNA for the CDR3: TGTGCCAGCCGACTAGCGGGAGGGAACAATGAGCAGTTCTTC. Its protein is CASRLAGGNNEQFF.

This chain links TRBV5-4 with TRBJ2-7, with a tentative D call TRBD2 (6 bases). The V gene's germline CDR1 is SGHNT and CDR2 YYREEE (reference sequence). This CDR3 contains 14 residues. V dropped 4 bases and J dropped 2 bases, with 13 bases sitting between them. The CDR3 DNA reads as TGTGCCAGCAGCCCCGGGACTCTTCCCTACGAGCAGTACTTC. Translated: CASSPGTLPYEQYF.

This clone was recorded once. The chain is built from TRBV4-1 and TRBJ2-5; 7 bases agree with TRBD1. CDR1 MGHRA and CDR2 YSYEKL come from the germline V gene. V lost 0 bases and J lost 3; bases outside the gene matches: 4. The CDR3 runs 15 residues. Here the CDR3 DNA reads TGCGCCAGCAGCCAAGATGGGACAGCCGAAGAGACCCAGTACTTC. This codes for CASSQDGTAEETQYF.

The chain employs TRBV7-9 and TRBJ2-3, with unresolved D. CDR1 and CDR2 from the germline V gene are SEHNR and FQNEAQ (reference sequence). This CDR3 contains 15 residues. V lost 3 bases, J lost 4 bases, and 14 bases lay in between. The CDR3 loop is CASSLTSIRADTQYF. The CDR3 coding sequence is TGTGCCAGCAGCTTGACGTCAATCCGGGCAGATACGCAGTATTTT.

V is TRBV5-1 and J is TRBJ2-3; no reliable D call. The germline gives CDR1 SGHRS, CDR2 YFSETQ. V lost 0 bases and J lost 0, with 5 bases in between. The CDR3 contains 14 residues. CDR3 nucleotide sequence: TGCGCCAGCAGCTTGGGGGATAGCACAGATACGCAGTATTTT. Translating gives CASSLGDSTDTQYF. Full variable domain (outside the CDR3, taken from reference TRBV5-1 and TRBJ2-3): KAGVTQTPRYLIKTRGQQVTLSCSPISGHRSVSWYQQTPGQGLQFLFEYFSETQRNKGNFPGRFSGRQFSNSRSEMNVSTLELGDSALYLCASSLGDSTDTQYFGPGTRLTVL.

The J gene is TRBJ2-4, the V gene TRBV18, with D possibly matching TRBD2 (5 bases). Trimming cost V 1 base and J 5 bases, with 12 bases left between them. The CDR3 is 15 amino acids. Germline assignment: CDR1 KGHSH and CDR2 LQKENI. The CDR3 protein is CASSPLPQRENIQYF. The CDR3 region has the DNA TGTGCCAGCTCACCACTTCCTCAGAGGGAAAACATTCAGTACTTC.

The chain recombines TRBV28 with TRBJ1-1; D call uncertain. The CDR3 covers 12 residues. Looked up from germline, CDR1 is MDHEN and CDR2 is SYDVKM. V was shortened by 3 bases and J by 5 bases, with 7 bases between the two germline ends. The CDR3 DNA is TGTGCCAGCAGTTTTTTATTTACTGAAGCTTTCTTT. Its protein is CASSFLFTEAFF.

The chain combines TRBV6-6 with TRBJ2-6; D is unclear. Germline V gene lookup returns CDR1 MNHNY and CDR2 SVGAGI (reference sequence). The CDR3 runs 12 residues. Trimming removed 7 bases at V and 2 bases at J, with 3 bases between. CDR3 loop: CASTPGANVLTF. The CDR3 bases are TGTGCCAGCACTCCTGGGGCCAACGTCCTGACTTTC.

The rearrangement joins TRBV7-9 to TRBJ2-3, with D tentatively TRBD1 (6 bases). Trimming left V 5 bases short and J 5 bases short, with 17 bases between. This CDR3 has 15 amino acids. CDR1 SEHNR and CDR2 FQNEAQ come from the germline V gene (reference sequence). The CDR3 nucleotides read TGTGCCAGCAGCCTCCCCGGTCTACAGGGAGATACGCAGTATTTT. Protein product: CASSLPGLQGDTQYF.

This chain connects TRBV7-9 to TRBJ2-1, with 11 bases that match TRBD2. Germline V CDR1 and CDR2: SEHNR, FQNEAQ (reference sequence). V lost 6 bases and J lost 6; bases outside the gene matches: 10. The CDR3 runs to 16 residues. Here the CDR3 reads CASSSHPGLAVNEQFF. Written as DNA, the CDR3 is TGTGCCAGCAGTTCCCATCCGGGACTAGCGGTCAATGAGCAGTTCTTC. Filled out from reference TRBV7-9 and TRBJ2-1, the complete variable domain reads DTGVSQNPRHKITKRGQNVTFRCDPISEHNRLYWYRQTLGQGPEFLTYFQNEAQLEKSRLLSDRFSAERPKGSFSTLEIQRTEQGDSAMYLCASSSHPGLAVNEQFFGPGTRLTVL.

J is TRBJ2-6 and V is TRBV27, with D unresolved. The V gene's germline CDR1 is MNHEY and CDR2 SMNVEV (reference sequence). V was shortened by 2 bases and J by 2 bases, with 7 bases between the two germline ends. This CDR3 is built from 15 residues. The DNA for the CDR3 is TGTGCCAGCAGTTTACAGAAAACTGGGGCCAACGTCCTGACTTTC. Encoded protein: CASSLQKTGANVLTF.

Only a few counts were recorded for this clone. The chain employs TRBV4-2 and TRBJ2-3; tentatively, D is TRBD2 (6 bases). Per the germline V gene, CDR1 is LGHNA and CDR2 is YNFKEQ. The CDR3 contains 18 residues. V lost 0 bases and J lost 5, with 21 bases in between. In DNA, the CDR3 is TGTGCCAGCAGCCAAGATTCGCGAGGTGCAACGGGAGTAGATACGCAGTATTTT. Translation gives CASSQDSRGATGVDTQYF.

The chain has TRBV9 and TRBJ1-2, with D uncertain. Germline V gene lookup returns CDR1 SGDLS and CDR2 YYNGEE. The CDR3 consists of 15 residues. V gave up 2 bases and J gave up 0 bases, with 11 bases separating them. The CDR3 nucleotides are TGTGCCAGCAGCGTCCAGGTCCAGGCTAACTATGGCTACACCTTC. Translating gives CASSVQVQANYGYTF.

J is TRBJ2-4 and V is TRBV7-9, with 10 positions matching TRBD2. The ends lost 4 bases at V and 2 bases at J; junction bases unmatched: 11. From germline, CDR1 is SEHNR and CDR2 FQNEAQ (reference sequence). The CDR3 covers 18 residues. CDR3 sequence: CASSSHPLAGNTKNIQYF. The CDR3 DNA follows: TGTGCCAGCAGCTCTCATCCACTAGCGGGAAACACCAAAAACATTCAGTACTTC.

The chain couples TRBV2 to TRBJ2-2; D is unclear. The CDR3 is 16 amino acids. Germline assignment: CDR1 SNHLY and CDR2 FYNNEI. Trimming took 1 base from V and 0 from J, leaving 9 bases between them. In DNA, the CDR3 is TGTGCCAGCAGTGAAGATGTCGTGACGAACACCGGGGAGCTGTTTTTT. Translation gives CASSEDVVTNTGELFF.

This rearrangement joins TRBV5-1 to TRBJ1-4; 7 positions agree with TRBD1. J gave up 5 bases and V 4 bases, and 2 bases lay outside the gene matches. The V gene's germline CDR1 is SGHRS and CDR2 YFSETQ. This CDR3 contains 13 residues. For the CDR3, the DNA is TGCGCCAGCAGCACGGGACAGAATGAAAAACTGTTTTTT. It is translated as CASSTGQNEKLFF.

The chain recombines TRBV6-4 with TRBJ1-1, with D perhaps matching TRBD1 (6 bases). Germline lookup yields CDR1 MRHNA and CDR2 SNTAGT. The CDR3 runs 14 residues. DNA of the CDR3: TGTGAGTGGAGGGAACAGGGTCTGGCAGCTGAAGCTTTCTTT. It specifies CEWREQGLAAEAFF.